The 14 T cell receptor beta chains below were found in one sample sequenced in a study of shared clonotypes between healthy human individuals. Sequencing was performed with immunoSEQ multiplex PCR; in TCRdb, only in-frame clones are kept and a portion is missing. The repertoire holds more than 400,000 clones, about 84% seen once, with approximately 12% in the top ten. The sample taken for sequencing was PBMCs. These receptors were taken from a middle-aged woman in good health. Some clones in this sample may be carry-over from other donors' samples.

This sequence joins TRBV7-9 and TRBJ2-7; a possible D gene is TRBD2 (6 bases). The CDR3 totals 16 residues. CDR1 SEHNR and CDR2 FQNEAQ come from the germline V gene (reference sequence). Between the trimmed V and J ends, which lost 5 bases and 6 bases, there was a span of 23 bases. The CDR3 sequence is CASSPDFAGKSFEQYF. CDR3 in DNA: TGTGCCAGCAGCCCCGACTTTGCGGGAAAATCATTCGAGCAGTACTTC.

This chain links TRBV20-1 with TRBJ2-7; D gene uncertain. The germline V gene has CDR1 DFQATT and CDR2 SNEGSKA (reference sequence). The CDR3 consists of 11 residues. Deletions cut 4 bases from V and 3 bases from J, with 7 bases between. The CDR3 DNA sequence: TGCAGTGCTATGGCTAGCTACGAGCAGTACTTC. This sequence encodes CSAMASYEQYF.

Details on this clone: This specimen includes other DNA sequences encoding the same CDR3. The chain recombines TRBV5-1 with TRBJ1-5; D ambiguous. Germline V gene data show CDR1 as SGHRS and CDR2 as YFSETQ. V lost 0 bases and J lost 1, with 2 bases in between. The CDR3 contains 13 residues. CDR3 sequence: CASSLDSNQPQHF. The CDR3 DNA reads as TGCGCCAGCAGCTTGGACAGCAATCAGCCCCAGCATTTT.

The genes are TRBV18 and TRBJ2-1; D unclear. Between the trimmed V and J ends, which lost 1 base and 6 bases, there was a span of 19 bases. From germline, CDR1 is KGHSH and CDR2 LQKENI. The CDR3 is made up of 17 amino acids. CDR3 nucleotides: TGTGCCAGCTCACCACGGCTCCTGGGTGGCCTGGGCAATGAGCAGTTCTTC. Residues: CASSPRLLGGLGNEQFF.

The chain carries TRBV6-1 and TRBJ2-4, with D perhaps TRBD2 (8 bases). Germline assignment: CDR1 MNHNS and CDR2 SASEGT. This CDR3 is 14 amino acids long. The V and J ends lost 8 bases and 6 bases respectively, with 17 bases between them. As DNA, the CDR3 is TGTGCCAGCCTTCGGGAGGGGGCGGTAAACATTCAGTACTTC. Protein product: CASLREGAVNIQYF.

The CDR3 DNA follows: TGCGCCAGCAGCCCGGGAGGGGAAGATACGCAGTATTTT. This encodes CASSPGGEDTQYF. The rearrangement joins TRBV4-3 to TRBJ2-3; 8 nucleotides match TRBD2. CDR3 size: 13 residues. Losses at the gene ends were 4 bases for V and 5 bases for J; bases not matched to a gene: 2. The germline V gene has CDR1 LGHNA and CDR2 YSLEER.

In DNA, the CDR3 is TGCGCCAGCAGCTTGGCCCCGACAGGGTCCTACGAGCAGTACTTC. It encodes CASSLAPTGSYEQYF. V gene TRBV5-1 combines with J gene TRBJ2-7, with 7 bases identical to TRBD1. This CDR3 is built from 15 residues. Germline assignment: CDR1 SGHRS and CDR2 YFSETQ. With V trimmed by 0 bases and J by 1 base, 4 bases remained unmatched.

The chain employs TRBV6-1 and TRBJ1-5; TRBD1 might be the D (5 bases). Germline loops: CDR1 MNHNS, CDR2 SASEGT. The CDR3 runs to 15 residues. Trimming removed 7 bases from V and 3 bases from J, with 16 bases in between. CDR3 residues: CASTRGSGDNQPQHF. CDR3 sequence (DNA): TGTGCCAGCACCCGGGGGTCTGGGGACAATCAGCCCCAGCATTTT.

The chain combines TRBV6-5 with TRBJ2-7, with a weak D call TRBD1 (5 bases). This CDR3 contains 14 residues. V dropped 5 bases and J dropped 1 base, with 12 bases sitting between them. Germline assignment: CDR1 MNHEY and CDR2 SVGAGI. The DNA for the CDR3 is TGTGCCAGCAGTCGACAGCCTACGTCCTACGAGCAGTACTTC. Amino acid sequence: CASSRQPTSYEQYF.

Remarks on this clone: A far bigger clonotype differs at one base, so this is likely a read error. The rearrangement joins TRBV27 to TRBJ2-7; D might be TRBD2 (6 bases). This CDR3 comprises 16 residues. Germline values: CDR1 MNHEY, CDR2 SMNVEV (reference sequence). The CDR3 sequence: CASSLSAGLPAYERYF. The CDR3 DNA reads as TGTGCCAGCAGTTTATCCGCGGGACTTCCAGCCTACGAGCGGTACTTC.

This clone has a handful of counts. V and J are TRBV19 and TRBJ2-3; D possibly corresponds to TRBD2 (6 bases). Per the germline V gene, CDR1 is LNHDA and CDR2 is SQIVND (reference sequence). V dropped 0 bases and J dropped 2 bases, with 12 bases sitting between them. The CDR3 sequence is 16 residues long. In DNA form, the CDR3 reads TGTGCCAGTAGTATAGACGCGGGGTACAACACAGATACGCAGTATTTT. It specifies CASSIDAGYNTDTQYF.

The chain has TRBV7-6 and TRBJ2-3; 10 positions agree with TRBD2. The V gene's germline CDR1 is SGHVS and CDR2 FNYEAQ. CDR3 size: 16 residues. With 5 bases clipped from V and 3 bases from J, the junction kept 8 bases outside the gene matches. The CDR3: CASSLFPSGSTDTQYF. CDR3 in DNA: TGTGCCAGCAGCCTCTTCCCTAGCGGGAGTACAGATACGCAGTATTTT.

The chain has TRBV4-1 and TRBJ1-4; possible D gene TRBD1, 5 bases. CDR3 length: 15 amino acids. CDR1 is MGHRA, CDR2 YSYEKL, per germline. Trimming removed 5 bases at V and 3 bases at J, with 13 bases between. The CDR3 DNA follows: TGCGCCAGCAGCGGGACGACAGCCCCTAATGAAAAACTGTTTTTT. It codes for CASSGTTAPNEKLFF.

About this clone itself: A read error is the likely source, as a far larger clone sits one nucleotide away. Other nucleotide sequences from this sample produce the same CDR3. V gene TRBV5-6 combines with J gene TRBJ2-6; 8 bases align to TRBD1. The germline V gene has CDR1 SGHDT and CDR2 YYEEEE. This CDR3 comprises 19 residues. Written as DNA, the CDR3 is TGTGCCAGCAGCTTGGCCGACAGGGGTTGGGTCTCTGGGGCCAACGTCCTAACTTTC. Its translation is CASSLADRGWVSGANVLTF.